This T cell receptor (beta chain) is drawn from a study of identifying expanded T cells in peripheral blood. The CDR3 is made up of 15 amino acids. Germline lookup yields CDR1 MGHRA and CDR2 YSYEKL. After removal of 0 bases from V and 9 bases from J, the junction contained 9 bases not matched to a gene. Repertoires were generated with immunoSEQ multiplex PCR, while TCRdb's copy carries only in-frame clones and drops some. The sample lists over 70,000 clones, more than 75% occurring once. The TCR sequence derives from a person between 18 and 75 years old in good health. The V gene is TRBV4-1, the J gene TRBJ2-5, with 8 bases aligning to TRBD2. The sample was blood. The CDR3 sequence is CASSQDPEVAGPQYF. The CDR3 DNA sequence: TGCGCCAGCAGCCAAGACCCCGAGGTAGCGGGGCCCCAGTACTTC.